This record concerns one TCR beta chain sequence. The antigen is undetermined. The data were obtained in a study of Ad26.COV2.S vaccination and SARS-CoV-2 variants. Across the whole study: Ad26.COV2.S shots went into the muscle once or twice, 56 days apart.

V shed 6 bases and J shed 7 bases, with 15 bases lying between them. Germline V gene sequence: CDR1 SGHTA, CDR2 FQGNSA. This CDR3 region has 13 residues. Study-wide points: It was vaccine recipients, not placebo recipients, who had the higher spike-specific TCR breadth. Recipients of vaccine and of placebo showed similar breadth of their non-spike TCR repertoires.

Treatment noted: roughly 18 received Ad26.COV2.S at low or high dose, single or two shots; a few received placebo; per-sample allocation not given. Vaccine and placebo recipients were sampled on day 63 after the first injection. The method was immunoSEQ multiplex PCR; TCRdb's version includes in-frame clones alone and lacks a portion of them. The table lists 500,000 or so clones, about 88% of them singletons. This chain connects TRBV7-2 to TRBJ1-2; D is perhaps TRBD1 (6 bases). The sample consisted of peripheral blood, taken in a trial of Ad26.COV2.S vaccine versus placebo. The sequence came from a person between 18 and 65 years old who received the Ad26.COV2.S COVID-19 vaccine or a placebo. CDR3 in DNA: TGTGCCAGCAGAAACAGGGTGGGTGGTGGCTACACCTTC. It translates to CASRNRVGGGYTF.